The 18 T cell receptor beta chains listed next were all sequenced from one sample in a study of OX40 agonist ivuxolimab in advanced cancers. The method was immunoSEQ multiplex PCR; TCRdb's version includes in-frame clones alone and lacks a portion of them. The sample lists 45,000 to 55,000 clones, approximately 94% occurring once. Sequencing was performed on CD4+ or CD8+ T cells sorted from blood, taken in a trial of the OX40 agonist ivuxolimab. Receptors originate from an adult with an advanced solid tumor such as melanoma, head and neck, liver or kidney cancer.

On this clone: A junction end diverges from the germline sequence, so it may reflect a read error. The chain links TRBV7-7 to TRBJ2-1; unclear D gene. Germline values: CDR1 SSHAT, CDR2 FNYEAQ (reference sequence). The CDR3 has 13 amino acids. CDR3 residues: CASSLAISGEQFF. CDR3 nucleotide sequence: TGTGCTAGCAGCTTAGCCATCTCAGGCGAGCAGTTCTTC.

The chain links TRBV5-6 to TRBJ2-4; D is unclear. V shed 4 bases and J shed 0 bases, with 17 bases lying between them. There are 17 residues in the CDR3. CDR1 and CDR2 from the germline V gene are SGHDT and YYEEEE. The CDR3 DNA is TGTGCCAGCAGCCTTAATTCAGGCATAGGAGCCAAAAACATTCAGTACTTC. Translation: CASSLNSGIGAKNIQYF.

The chain uses TRBV10-1 and TRBJ1-2; no firm D call. V was shortened by 6 bases and J by 7 bases, with 15 bases between the two germline ends. CDR1 and CDR2 from the germline V gene are WNHNN and SYGVQD (reference sequence). The CDR3 sequence is 13 residues long. The CDR3 nucleotides are TGCGCCAGCAGCCCGACGTCGGCTGGTGGCTACACCTTC. Protein product: CASSPTSAGGYTF.

This chain links TRBV20-1 with TRBJ2-7; D uncertain. This CDR3 has 11 amino acids. From germline, CDR1 is DFQATT and CDR2 SNEGSKA (reference sequence). V shed 2 bases and J shed 5 bases, with 7 bases lying between them. For the CDR3, the DNA is TGCAGTGCTAGATTCGTGGACGAGCAGTACTTC. It specifies CSARFVDEQYF.

The rearrangement uses TRBV29-1 and TRBJ2-1; 10 nucleotides agree with TRBD2. Germline V CDR1 and CDR2: SQVTM, ANQGSEA. J lost 2 bases, V lost 7 bases, and 5 bases had no gene match. The CDR3 has 14 residues. The CDR3 is CSGSSGSTYNEQFF. The CDR3 nucleotides read TGCAGCGGCTCTAGCGGGAGTACCTACAATGAGCAGTTCTTC.

The chain couples TRBV28 to TRBJ2-2, with 7 bases aligning to TRBD2. V shed 6 bases and J 2 bases; nucleotides not matched to a gene: 6. The CDR3 has 15 amino acids. Germline V gives CDR1 MDHEN, CDR2 SYDVKM. This CDR3 is CASSSRGFNTGELFF. CDR3 DNA: TGTGCCAGCAGCTCGCGGGGGTTTAACACCGGGGAGCTGTTTTTT.

V usage is TRBV7-8 and J usage is TRBJ2-7; 7 positions agree with TRBD2. CDR1 SGHVS and CDR2 FQNEAQ come from the germline V gene. Unmatched junction bases numbered 10, after V lost 2 bases and J lost 0 bases. The CDR3 is 17 residues long. Here the CDR3 DNA reads TGTGCCAGCAGCTTAAGCGGCGGCCTAGCGGTCTCCTACGAGCAGTACTTC. This sequence encodes CASSLSGGLAVSYEQYF.

The chain carries TRBV28 and TRBJ2-5, with 10 bases fitting TRBD2. From germline, CDR1 is MDHEN and CDR2 SYDVKM. The ends lost 3 bases at V and 3 bases at J; junction bases unmatched: 1. The CDR3 is 14 amino acids. The CDR3 spells CASSLLAGEETQYF. CDR3 bases: TGTGCCAGCAGTTTGCTAGCGGGAGAAGAGACCCAGTACTTC. Full variable domain (remainder filled in from reference TRBV28 and TRBJ2-5): DVKVTQSSRYLVKRTGEKVFLECVQDMDHENMFWYRQDPGLGLRLIYFSYDVKMKEKGDIPEGYSVSREKKERFSLILESASTNQTSMYLCASSLLAGEETQYFGPGTRLLVL.

The CDR3 region is CASSQDSGSFYEQYF. DNA of the CDR3: TGTGCCAGCAGCCAAGACAGCGGGAGTTTCTACGAGCAGTACTTC. The chain combines TRBV14 with TRBJ2-7; TRBD2 agrees at 8 bases. After removal of 0 bases from V and 3 bases from J, the junction contained 4 bases not matched to a gene. The CDR3 loop spans 15 amino acids. Germline CDR1 is SGHDN and CDR2 is FVKESK.

This clone appeared a few times. The J gene is TRBJ2-7, the V gene TRBV20-1; D call uncertain. The germline CDR1 and CDR2 sequences are DFQATT and SNEGSKA (reference sequence). This CDR3 spans 11 amino acids. V was pared by 5 bases and J by 4 bases, with 9 bases between. The CDR3 region is CSASDAYEQYF. The CDR3 DNA is TGCAGTGCTTCGGACGCTTACGAGCAGTACTTC.

The V gene is TRBV11-2, the J gene TRBJ2-1; TRBD2 matches at 10 bases. V lost 2 bases and J lost 4; bases outside the gene matches: 8. The CDR3 length is 17 residues. CDR1 is SGHAT, CDR2 FQNNGV, per germline. The CDR3 here is CASSLSALAGAYNEQFF. The CDR3 nucleotides read TGTGCCAGCAGCTTAAGTGCGCTAGCGGGAGCTTACAATGAGCAGTTCTTC.

The CDR3 reads CASSQEYRNTEAFF. The CDR3 DNA sequence: TGCGCCAGCAGCCAAGAGTACCGAAACACTGAAGCTTTCTTT. This chain connects TRBV4-1 to TRBJ1-1; D uncertain. There are 14 residues in the CDR3. Trimming took 0 bases from V and 2 from J, leaving 7 bases between them. CDR1 is MGHRA and CDR2 is YSYEKL in the germline V gene.

The chain has TRBV30 and TRBJ2-7; weak D call: TRBD1 (5 bases). Trimming shortened V by 7 bases and J by 3 bases, and 16 bases separated the two germline ends. Germline V gives CDR1 GTSNPN, CDR2 SVGIG (reference sequence). The CDR3 sequence is 13 residues long. In nucleotides, the CDR3 is TGTGCCTCAAAGGGGCAGGAACGCTACGAGCAGTACTTC. The encoded protein is CASKGQERYEQYF.

This clone was detected once. V gene TRBV11-2 combines with J gene TRBJ1-2; 7 positions agree with TRBD1. The CDR3 totals 13 residues. Germline CDR1 SGHAT, CDR2 FQNNGV. The V segment lost 5 bases and the J segment 7 bases; nucleotides outside the gene matches: 7. CDR3 bases: TGTGCCAGCAGCCCTAACAGGGGTGGTGGCTACACCTTC. It yields the protein CASSPNRGGGYTF.

V usage is TRBV6-5 and J usage is TRBJ2-7, with 7 bases lining up with TRBD1. The J segment lost 3 bases and the V segment lost 0 bases, leaving 5 bases of the junction unmatched. CDR3 length: 15 residues. CDR1 and CDR2 from the germline V gene are MNHEY and SVGAGI. The CDR3 nucleotides read TGTGCCAGCAGTTACTCGAGAGGGGGCTTCTACGAGCAGTACTTC. This gives the protein CASSYSRGGFYEQYF.

This sequence joins TRBV5-1 and TRBJ2-1; D call uncertain. Trimming left V 4 bases short and J 5 bases short, with 13 bases between. The CDR3 sequence is 14 residues long. Germline V CDR1 and CDR2: SGHRS, YFSETQ. The CDR3 nucleotides are TGCGCCAGCAGCCCCCTCCAATCGAACAATGAGCAGTTCTTC. Amino acids: CASSPLQSNNEQFF.

V is TRBV6-5 and J is TRBJ2-7, with 7 positions matching TRBD2. The CDR3 spans 14 residues. CDR1 MNHEY and CDR2 SVGAGI come from the germline V gene. V shed 4 bases and J 4 bases; nucleotides not matched to a gene: 7. This chain's CDR3 is CASSWASGAYEQYF. In DNA, the CDR3 is TGTGCCAGCAGTTGGGCTAGCGGAGCTTACGAGCAGTACTTC.

The V and J genes are TRBV13 and TRBJ2-2; 7 nucleotides align to TRBD2. Trimming removed 4 bases from V and 6 bases from J; junction bases left unmatched: 11. CDR3 length: 16 residues. Per germline, CDR1 PRHDT and CDR2 FYEKMQ (reference sequence). The CDR3 DNA follows: TGTGCCAGCAGCTACACGAACGAAGGGAGGGCCGGGGAGCTGTTTTTT. Protein product: CASSYTNEGRAGELFF.